Each of the 11 T cell receptor beta chains below was sequenced from the same sample in a study of T cells in Graves' hyperthyroidism and ophthalmopathy. Researchers took RNA transcripts and amplified the TCR beta CDR3 regions from them. The primer set for the first-round RT-PCR of the TCR CDR3 was HTBI. TCRdb itself ran the multiplex PCR reads through MiXCR, one entry per CDR3 protein. There are approximately 600,000 distinct CDR3 sequences in the sample; approximately 15% occur only once, and approximately 4.2% lies in the top ten. The specimen sequenced was blood. The receptor source for this set is a woman aged 40 to 50 with Graves' ophthalmopathy.

V usage is TRBV12-5 and J usage is TRBJ2-7; the D gene is possibly TRBD2 (5 bases). Between the trimmed V and J ends, which lost 5 bases and 6 bases, there was a span of 14 bases. The CDR3 contains 13 residues. Per the germline V gene, CDR1 is LGHNT and CDR2 is FRNRAP. This CDR3 is CASGPGLAGEQYF. The CDR3 DNA follows: TGTGCTAGTGGTCCCGGGCTAGCAGGCGAGCAGTACTTC.

This clonotype has a count of ten or more. The CDR3 sequence: CATSFGSTGELFF. CDR3 DNA sequence: TGTGCCACCAGTTTTGGTAGCACCGGGGAGCTGTTTTTT. This chain links TRBV24-1 with TRBJ2-2; D not resolved. V lost 6 bases and J 4 bases, leaving 8 bases between the germline ends. There are 13 residues in the CDR3. CDR1 and CDR2 from the germline V gene are KGHDR and SFDVKD.

This clonotype was seen a few times. This may be a read error: a much more frequent sequence differs by one nucleotide. The chain recombines TRBV3-1 with TRBJ1-2; D might be TRBD1 (6 bases). CDR1 is LGHDT, CDR2 YNNKEL, per germline (reference sequence). The V end was cut by 4 bases, the J end by 0 bases, with 15 bases between. The CDR3 runs to 16 residues. The CDR3 loop is CASSPPGTSANYGYTF. As DNA, the CDR3 is TGTGCCAGCAGCCCGCCTGGGACATCGGCTAACTATGGCTACACCTTC.

This clonotype has at least ten counts. A clone one base away is much larger, so this may be a read error. J is TRBJ1-1 and V is TRBV27, with a tentative D call TRBD1 (6 bases). V was shortened by 3 bases and J by 4 bases, with 9 bases between the two germline ends. CDR1 MNHEY and CDR2 SMNVEV come from the germline V gene (reference sequence). CDR3 length: 13 amino acids. CDR3 sequence: CASSFGRGTEAFF. Here the CDR3 DNA reads TGTGCCAGCAGTTTCGGCAGGGGCACTGAAGCTTTCTTT.

J is TRBJ2-7 and V is TRBV20-1, with TRBD2 identical over 11 bases. CDR3 length: 16 residues. Trimming at V came to 1 base and at J to 9 bases, leaving 14 bases not matched to a gene. Germline V gene sequence: CDR1 DFQATT, CDR2 SNEGSKA (reference sequence). This CDR3 reads CSARVSTSGSLFGQYF. The CDR3 region has the DNA TGCAGTGCTAGAGTCTCCACTAGCGGGAGCCTATTTGGGCAGTACTTC.

There are many counts of this clonotype. This rearrangement joins TRBV30 to TRBJ1-1; no clear D. The germline CDR1 and CDR2 sequences are GTSNPN and SVGIG (reference sequence). The CDR3 is made up of 13 amino acids. Between the trimmed V and J ends, which lost 2 bases and 6 bases, there was a span of 13 bases. DNA of the CDR3: TGTGCCTGGAGTCAAGAAGGTGGGGCTGAAGCTTTCTTT. Its protein product is CAWSQEGGAEAFF. The full variable domain, with the rest looked up from reference TRBV30 and TRBJ1-1, is SQTIHQWPATLVQPVGSPLSLECTVEGTSNPNLYWYRQAAGRGLQLLFYSVGIGQISSEVPQNLSASRPQDRQFILSSKKLLLSDSGFYLCAWSQEGGAEAFFGQGTRLTVV.

In this sample, this clonotype turned up many times. This chain uses TRBV29-1 with TRBJ2-7, with D hard to call. Per the germline V gene, CDR1 is SQVTM and CDR2 is ANQGSEA. V lost 6 bases and J 4 bases, leaving 10 bases between the germline ends. The CDR3 loop spans 11 amino acids. The CDR3 spells CSVQEKYEQYF. Here the CDR3 DNA reads TGCAGCGTGCAGGAAAAGTACGAGCAGTACTTC.

This clonotype was found many times. The J gene is TRBJ1-2, the V gene TRBV7-2; 7 bases map to TRBD1. V shed 5 bases and J 6 bases; nucleotides not matched to a gene: 12. In germline, CDR1 is SGHTA, CDR2 FQGNSA. The CDR3 extends over 15 amino acids. CDR3 in amino acids: CASSPKTGRENGYTF. The CDR3 DNA sequence: TGTGCCAGCAGCCCAAAGACAGGGAGAGAAAATGGCTACACCTTC. Filled out from reference TRBV7-2 and TRBJ1-2, the complete variable domain reads GAGVSQSPSNKVTEKGKDVELRCDPISGHTALYWYRQSLGQGLEFLIYFQGNSAPDKSGLPSDRFSAERTGGSVSTLTIQRTQQEDSAVYLCASSPKTGRENGYTFGSGTRLTVV.

The V call is TRBV5-8, the J call TRBJ2-1; 9 bases agree with TRBD1. CDR1 is SGHTS and CDR2 is YDEGEE in the germline V gene. V dropped 4 bases and J dropped 4; count of bases not matched to a gene: 3. The CDR3 extends over 14 amino acids. CDR3 in amino acids: CASSRGQGYNEQFF. The CDR3 nucleotides are TGTGCCAGCAGCCGGGGACAGGGATACAATGAGCAGTTCTTC.

This clonotype has ten or more counts. The V and J genes are TRBV24-1 and TRBJ1-2; D remains ambiguous. CDR3 length equals 11 residues. V shed 1 base and J shed 8 bases, with 4 bases lying between them. From germline, CDR1 is KGHDR and CDR2 SFDVKD. The CDR3 nucleotides read TGTGCCACCAGTGATTTCCAAGGCTACACCTTC. Residues: CATSDFQGYTF.

The V call is TRBV12-3 or TRBV12-4, the J call TRBJ1-2; possible D gene TRBD1, 5 bases. V lost 1 base and J lost 7, with 7 bases in between. This CDR3 spans 12 amino acids. The CDR3 sequence: CASSLGQSGYTF. In DNA, the CDR3 is TGTGCCAGCAGTTTAGGACAGTCTGGCTACACCTTC.